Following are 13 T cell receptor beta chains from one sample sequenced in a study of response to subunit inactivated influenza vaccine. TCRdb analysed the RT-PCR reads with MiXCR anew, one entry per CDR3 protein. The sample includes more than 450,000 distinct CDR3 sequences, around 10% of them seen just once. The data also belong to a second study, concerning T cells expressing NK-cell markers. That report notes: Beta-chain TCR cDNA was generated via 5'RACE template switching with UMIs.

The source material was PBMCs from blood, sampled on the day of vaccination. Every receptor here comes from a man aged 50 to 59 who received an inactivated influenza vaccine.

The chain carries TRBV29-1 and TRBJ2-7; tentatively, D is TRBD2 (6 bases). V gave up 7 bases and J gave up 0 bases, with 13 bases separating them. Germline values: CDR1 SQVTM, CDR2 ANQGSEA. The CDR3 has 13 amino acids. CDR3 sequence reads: CSGLGGASYEQYF. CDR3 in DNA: TGCAGCGGCCTCGGAGGGGCCTCCTACGAGCAGTACTTC.

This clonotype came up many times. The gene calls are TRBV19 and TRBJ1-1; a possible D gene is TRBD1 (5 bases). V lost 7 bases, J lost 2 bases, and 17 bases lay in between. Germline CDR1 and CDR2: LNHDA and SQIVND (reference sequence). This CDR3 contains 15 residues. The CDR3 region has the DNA TGTGCCAGTACGGAGGCCGGGACGGAAAACACTGAAGCTTTCTTT. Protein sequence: CASTEAGTENTEAFF.

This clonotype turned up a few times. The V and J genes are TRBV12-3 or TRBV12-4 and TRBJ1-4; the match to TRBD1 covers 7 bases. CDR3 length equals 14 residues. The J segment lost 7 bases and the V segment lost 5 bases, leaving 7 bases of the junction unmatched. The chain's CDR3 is CASSPGGGGEKLFF. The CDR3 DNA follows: TGTGCCAGCAGTCCAGGGGGGGGCGGTGAAAAACTGTTTTTT.

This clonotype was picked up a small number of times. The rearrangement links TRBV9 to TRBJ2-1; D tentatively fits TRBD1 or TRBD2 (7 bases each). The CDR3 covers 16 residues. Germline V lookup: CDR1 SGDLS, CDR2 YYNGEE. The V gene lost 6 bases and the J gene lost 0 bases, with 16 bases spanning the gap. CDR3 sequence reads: CASNPGGVSSYNEQFF. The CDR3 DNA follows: TGTGCCAGCAACCCAGGGGGGGTAAGCTCCTACAATGAGCAGTTCTTC.

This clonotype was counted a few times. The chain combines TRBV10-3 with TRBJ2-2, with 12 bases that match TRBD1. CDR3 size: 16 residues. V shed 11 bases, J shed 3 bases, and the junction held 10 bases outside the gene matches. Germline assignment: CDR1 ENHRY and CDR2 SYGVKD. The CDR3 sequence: CAADQGQGAYTGELFF. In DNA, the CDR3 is TGTGCCGCAGACCAGGGACAGGGGGCTTACACCGGGGAGCTGTTTTTT.

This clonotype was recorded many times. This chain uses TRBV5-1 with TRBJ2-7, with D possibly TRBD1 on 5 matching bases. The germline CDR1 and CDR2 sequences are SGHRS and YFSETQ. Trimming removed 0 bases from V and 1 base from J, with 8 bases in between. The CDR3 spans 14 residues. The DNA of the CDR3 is TGCGCCAGCAGCTTGGCGCCAGGGTCCTACGAGCAGTACTTC. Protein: CASSLAPGSYEQYF.

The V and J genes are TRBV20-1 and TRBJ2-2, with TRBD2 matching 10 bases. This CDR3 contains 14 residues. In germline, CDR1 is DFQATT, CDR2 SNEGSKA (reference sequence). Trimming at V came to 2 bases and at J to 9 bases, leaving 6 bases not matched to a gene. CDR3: CSARSSGRARELFF. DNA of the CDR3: TGCAGTGCTAGATCCAGCGGGAGGGCCAGGGAGCTGTTTTTT.

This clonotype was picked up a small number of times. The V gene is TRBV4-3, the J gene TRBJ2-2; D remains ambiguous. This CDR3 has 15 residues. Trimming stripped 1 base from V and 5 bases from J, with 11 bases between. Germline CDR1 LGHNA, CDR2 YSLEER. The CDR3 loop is CASSQARTGTGELFF. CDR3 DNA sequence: TGCGCCAGCAGCCAAGCTCGGACCGGGACCGGGGAGCTGTTTTTT.

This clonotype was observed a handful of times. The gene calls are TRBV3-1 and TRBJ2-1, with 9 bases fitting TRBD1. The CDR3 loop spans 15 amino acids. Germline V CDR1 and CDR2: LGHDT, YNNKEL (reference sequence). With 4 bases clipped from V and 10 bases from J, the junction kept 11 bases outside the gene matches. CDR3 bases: TGTGCCAGCAGCCCGGGACAGGGACGGTTTACGGAGCAGTTCTTC. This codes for CASSPGQGRFTEQFF.

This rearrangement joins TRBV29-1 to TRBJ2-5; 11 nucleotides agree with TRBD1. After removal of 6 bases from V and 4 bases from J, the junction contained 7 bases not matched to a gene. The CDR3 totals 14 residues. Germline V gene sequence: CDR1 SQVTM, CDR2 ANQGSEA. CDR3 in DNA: TGCAGCGTCGATCTGGACAGGGGGCCAGAGACCCAGTACTTC. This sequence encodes CSVDLDRGPETQYF.

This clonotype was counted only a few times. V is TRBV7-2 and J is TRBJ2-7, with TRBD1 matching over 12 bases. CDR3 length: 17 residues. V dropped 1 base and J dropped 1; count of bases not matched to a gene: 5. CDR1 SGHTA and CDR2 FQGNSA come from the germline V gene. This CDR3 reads CASSLVGGQGASYEQYF. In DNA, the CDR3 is TGTGCCAGCAGCTTAGTTGGGGGACAGGGGGCTTCCTACGAGCAGTACTTC.

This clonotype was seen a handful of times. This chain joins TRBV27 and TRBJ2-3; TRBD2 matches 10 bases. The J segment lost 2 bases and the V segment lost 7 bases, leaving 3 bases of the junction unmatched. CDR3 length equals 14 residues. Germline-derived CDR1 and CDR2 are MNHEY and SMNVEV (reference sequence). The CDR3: CASKRGGLTDTQYF. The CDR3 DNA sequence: TGTGCCAGCAAGCGGGGGGGCCTCACAGATACGCAGTATTTT.

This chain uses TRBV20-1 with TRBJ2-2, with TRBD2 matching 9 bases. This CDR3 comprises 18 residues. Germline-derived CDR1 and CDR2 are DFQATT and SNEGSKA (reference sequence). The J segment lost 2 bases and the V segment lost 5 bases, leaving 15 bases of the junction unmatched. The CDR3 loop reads CSAVPSGQRGVNTGELFF. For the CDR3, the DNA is TGCAGTGCTGTCCCCAGTGGTCAGCGGGGGGTAAACACCGGGGAGCTGTTTTTT.